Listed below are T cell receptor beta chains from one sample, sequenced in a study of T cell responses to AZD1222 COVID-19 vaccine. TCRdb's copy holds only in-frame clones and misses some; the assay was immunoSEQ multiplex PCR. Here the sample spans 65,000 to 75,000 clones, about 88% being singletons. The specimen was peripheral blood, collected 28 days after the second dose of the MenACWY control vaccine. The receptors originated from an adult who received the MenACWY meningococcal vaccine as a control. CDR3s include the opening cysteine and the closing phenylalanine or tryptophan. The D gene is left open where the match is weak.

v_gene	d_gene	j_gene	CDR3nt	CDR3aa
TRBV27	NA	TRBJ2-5	TGTGCCAGCAGTTTAAGGGGGGAGGGGATTCAAGAGACCCAGTACTTC	CASSLRGEGIQETQYF
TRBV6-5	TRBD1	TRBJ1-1	TGTGCCAGCAGAATAGGGACAGGGGGCACTGAAGCTTTCTTT	CASRIGTGGTEAFF
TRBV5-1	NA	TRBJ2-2	TGCGCCAGCAGCTTGGCCCTCGACACCGGGGAGCTGTTTTTT	CASSLALDTGELFF
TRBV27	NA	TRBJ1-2	TGTGCCAGCTCCACGAGGGCAGGCGGATATGGCTACACCTTC	CASSTRAGGYGYTF
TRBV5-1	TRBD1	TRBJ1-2	TGCGCCAGCAGCCCGGGACAGGAAAACTATGGCTACACCTTC	CASSPGQENYGYTF
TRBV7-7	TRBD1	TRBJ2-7	TGTGCTAGCAGCTTGCGACAGGGGGGAAACTACGAGCAGTACTTC	CASSLRQGGNYEQYF
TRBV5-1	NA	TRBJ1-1	TGCGCCAGCAGCTTGTGGGGAGCTGAAGCTTTCTTT	CASSLWGAEAFF
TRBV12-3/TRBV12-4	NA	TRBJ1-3	TGTGCCAGCAGTTTAGCAGGGGTAAACACCATATATTTT	CASSLAGVNTIYF
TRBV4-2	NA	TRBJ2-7	TGTGCCAGCAGCCAAGACGCCCAGGGCCAAACTTGGTACTACGAGCAGTACTTC	CASSQDAQGQTWYYEQYF
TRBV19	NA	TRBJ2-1	TGTGCCAGTAGTATAGAGGGCCAGGGGAACAATGAGCAGTTCTTC	CASSIEGQGNNEQFF